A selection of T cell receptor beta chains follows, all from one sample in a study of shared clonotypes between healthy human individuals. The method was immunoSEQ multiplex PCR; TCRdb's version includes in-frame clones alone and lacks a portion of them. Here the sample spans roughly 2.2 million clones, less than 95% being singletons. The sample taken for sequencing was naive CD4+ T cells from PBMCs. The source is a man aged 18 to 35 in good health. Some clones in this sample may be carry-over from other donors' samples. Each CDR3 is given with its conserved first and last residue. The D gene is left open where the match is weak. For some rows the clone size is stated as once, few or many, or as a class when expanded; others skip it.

cdr3_nt: TGTGCCAGCAGCCGATTGGACAGCTATGGCTACACCTTC
cdr3_aa: CASSRLDSYGYTF
d_call: -
v_call: TRBV7-8
j_call: TRBJ1-2
clone_size: once

cdr3_nt: TGTGCCAGCAGTTCTAAGCGCCCTCCCACCGAGTTCTTC
cdr3_aa: CASSSKRPPTEFF
d_call: -
v_call: TRBV27
j_call: TRBJ2-1
clone_size: -

cdr3_nt: TGTGCCAGCTCACCTAACAATGAGCAGTTCTTC
cdr3_aa: CASSPNNEQFF
d_call: -
v_call: TRBV18
j_call: TRBJ2-1
clone_size: -

cdr3_nt: TGTGCCAGCAGCTCCCCAAAGGCCGGCAACGTTTGGGACGGACAAGAGACCCAGTACTTC
cdr3_aa: CASSSPKAGNVWDGQETQYF
d_call: -
v_call: TRBV5-4
j_call: TRBJ2-5
clone_size: -

cdr3_nt: TGTGCCAGCAGCTCTCGAGCAGAGAGTGAGCAGTTCTTC
cdr3_aa: CASSSRAESEQFF
d_call: -
v_call: TRBV7-6
j_call: TRBJ2-1
clone_size: once

cdr3_nt: TGTGCCAGTAGTACCCATAGGCAGGGAATAAACACTGAAGCTTTCTTT
cdr3_aa: CASSTHRQGINTEAFF
d_call: -
v_call: TRBV19
j_call: TRBJ1-1
clone_size: -

cdr3_nt: TGCGCCAGCAGCTTGGGTTTAGGCGACCACACAGATACGCAGTATTTT
cdr3_aa: CASSLGLGDHTDTQYF
d_call: -
v_call: TRBV5-1
j_call: TRBJ2-3
clone_size: -

cdr3_nt: TGCGCCAGCAGCTTGGCCGGTTCTGGAAACACCATATATTTT
cdr3_aa: CASSLAGSGNTIYF
d_call: -
v_call: TRBV5-1
j_call: TRBJ1-3
clone_size: few

cdr3_nt: TGTGCCTGGAGTGACCCCGGATCCGGGAACTATGGCTACACCTTC
cdr3_aa: CAWSDPGSGNYGYTF
d_call: -
v_call: TRBV30
j_call: TRBJ1-2
clone_size: -

cdr3_nt: TGTGCCAGCAGCTCACCCTGGAACCCCTTCTCCTACGAGCAGTACTTC
cdr3_aa: CASSSPWNPFSYEQYF
d_call: -
v_call: TRBV9
j_call: TRBJ2-7
clone_size: -

cdr3_nt: TGTGCCACCAGCAGAGGATCTAGCGGGAGGTCCCCCTACGAGCAGTACTTC
cdr3_aa: CATSRGSSGRSPYEQYF
d_call: TRBD2
v_call: TRBV15
j_call: TRBJ2-7
clone_size: -

cdr3_nt: TGTGCCTGGAGTGGTTGGGACAGGGGGCAATGGAACACTGAAGCTTTCTTT
cdr3_aa: CAWSGWDRGQWNTEAFF
d_call: TRBD1
v_call: TRBV30
j_call: TRBJ1-1
clone_size: -

cdr3_nt: TGCAGCGTTCCCAGGACATCCCGCTCCTACAATGAGCAGTTCTTC
cdr3_aa: CSVPRTSRSYNEQFF
d_call: -
v_call: TRBV29-1
j_call: TRBJ2-1
clone_size: -

cdr3_nt: TGTGCCAGCAGCGTTACGGGAGTGAATGAGCAGTTCTTC
cdr3_aa: CASSVTGVNEQFF
d_call: -
v_call: TRBV9
j_call: TRBJ2-1
clone_size: -

cdr3_nt: TGCGCCAGCAGCTTAGGACTAGCGGGTCGGTCTGAGCAGTACTTC
cdr3_aa: CASSLGLAGRSEQYF
d_call: TRBD2
v_call: TRBV5-1
j_call: TRBJ2-7
clone_size: once

cdr3_nt: TGCGCCAGCAGTGAGGGGACTAGCGGGAGCACAGATACGCAGTATTTT
cdr3_aa: CASSEGTSGSTDTQYF
d_call: TRBD2
v_call: TRBV10-1
j_call: TRBJ2-3
clone_size: -

cdr3_nt: TGTGCCAGCAGTTTAGGGCGACAGTTCAATCAGCCCCAGCATTTT
cdr3_aa: CASSLGRQFNQPQHF
d_call: -
v_call: TRBV28
j_call: TRBJ1-5
clone_size: -

cdr3_nt: TGCGCCAGCAGCCAAGAAAATGCCCTAGGTAACTCCTACAATGAGCAGTTCTTC
cdr3_aa: CASSQENALGNSYNEQFF
d_call: -
v_call: TRBV4-1
j_call: TRBJ2-1
clone_size: -

cdr3_nt: TGTGCCATCAGCGCCGGGACAGGGCGGAGGACTGAAGCTTTCTTT
cdr3_aa: CAISAGTGRRTEAFF
d_call: TRBD1
v_call: TRBV10-3
j_call: TRBJ1-1
clone_size: -

cdr3_nt: TGTGCCAGCAGTTTTCTCCCCGGGACAGGGAAGAGAGAGGGCTACACCTTC
cdr3_aa: CASSFLPGTGKREGYTF
d_call: TRBD1
v_call: TRBV27
j_call: TRBJ1-2
clone_size: -

cdr3_nt: TGTGCCAGCAGCTTGAGGGGGGCTCGGGAGACCCAGTACTTC
cdr3_aa: CASSLRGARETQYF
d_call: -
v_call: TRBV11-2
j_call: TRBJ2-5
clone_size: -

cdr3_nt: TGTGCCAGCAGCCCTAGGACGGCTAGCGCCACACCTCGGGGCTACGAGCAGTACTTC
cdr3_aa: CASSPRTASATPRGYEQYF
d_call: -
v_call: TRBV11-2
j_call: TRBJ2-7
clone_size: -

cdr3_nt: TGTGCCAGCTCAGCTCAACTAGCGGGAGGGCCCAATGAGCAGTTCTTC
cdr3_aa: CASSAQLAGGPNEQFF
d_call: TRBD2
v_call: TRBV18
j_call: TRBJ2-1
clone_size: -